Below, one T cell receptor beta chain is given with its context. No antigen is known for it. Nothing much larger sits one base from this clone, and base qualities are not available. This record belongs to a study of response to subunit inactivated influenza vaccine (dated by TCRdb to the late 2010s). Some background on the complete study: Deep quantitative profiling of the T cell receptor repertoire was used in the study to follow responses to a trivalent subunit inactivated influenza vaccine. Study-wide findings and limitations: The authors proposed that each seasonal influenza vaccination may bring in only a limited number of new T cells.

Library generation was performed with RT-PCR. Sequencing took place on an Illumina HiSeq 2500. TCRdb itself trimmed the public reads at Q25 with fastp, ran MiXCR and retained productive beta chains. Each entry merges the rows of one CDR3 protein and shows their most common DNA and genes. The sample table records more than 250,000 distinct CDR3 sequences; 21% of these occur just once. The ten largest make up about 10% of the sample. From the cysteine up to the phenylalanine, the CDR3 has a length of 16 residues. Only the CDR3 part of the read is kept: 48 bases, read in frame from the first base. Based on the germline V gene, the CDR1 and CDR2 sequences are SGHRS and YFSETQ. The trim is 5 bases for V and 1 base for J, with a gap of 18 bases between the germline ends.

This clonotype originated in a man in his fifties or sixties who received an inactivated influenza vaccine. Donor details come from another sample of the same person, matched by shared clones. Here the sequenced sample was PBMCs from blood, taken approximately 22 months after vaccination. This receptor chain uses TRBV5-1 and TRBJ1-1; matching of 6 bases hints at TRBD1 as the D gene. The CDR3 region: CASSPGTGGTNTEAFF. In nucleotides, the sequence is TGCGCCAGCAGTCCGGGTACGGGGGGCACGAACACTGAAGCTTTCTTT.